Described below is a single T cell receptor (beta chain) sequence and its context. The PCR contained 60 Vbeta and 13 Jbeta primers. The repertoire was sequenced with immunoSEQ multiplex PCR; TCRdb's copy has only in-frame clones and lacks some. The sample gives approximately 140,000 clones, 60% to 85% of which show up once; 6.3% is in the top ten. The data are from a study of cytomegalovirus exposure and HLA in healthy donors. Germline V gives CDR1 MGHRA, CDR2 YSYEKL. The germline V and J ends were trimmed by 4 bases and 5 bases, with 22 bases remaining between them. The CDR3 sequence is 17 residues long.

What was sequenced was PBMCs. This clonotype was obtained from a man in his fifties or sixties in good health and CMV-seropositive. The chain recombines TRBV4-1 with TRBJ2-3, with D tentatively TRBD2 (6 bases). CDR3 loop: CASSPSASVAGRDTQYF. CDR3 nucleotide sequence: TGCGCCAGCAGCCCCTCCGCGAGCGTTGCGGGGAGAGATACGCAGTATTTT.